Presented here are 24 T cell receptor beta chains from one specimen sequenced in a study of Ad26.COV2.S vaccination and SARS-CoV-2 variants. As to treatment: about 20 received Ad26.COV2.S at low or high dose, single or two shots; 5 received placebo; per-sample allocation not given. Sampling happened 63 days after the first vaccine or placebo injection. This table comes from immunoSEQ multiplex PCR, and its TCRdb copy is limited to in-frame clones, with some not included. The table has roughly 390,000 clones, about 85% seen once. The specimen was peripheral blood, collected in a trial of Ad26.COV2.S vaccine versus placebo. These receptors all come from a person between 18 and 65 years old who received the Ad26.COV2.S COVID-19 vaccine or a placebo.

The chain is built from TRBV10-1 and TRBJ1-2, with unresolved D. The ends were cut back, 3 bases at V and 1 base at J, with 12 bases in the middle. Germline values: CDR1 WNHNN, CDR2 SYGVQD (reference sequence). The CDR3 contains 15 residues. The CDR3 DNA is TGCGCCAGCAGTGACTCTTCGACCAATAACTATGGCTACACCTTC. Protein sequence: CASSDSSTNNYGYTF.

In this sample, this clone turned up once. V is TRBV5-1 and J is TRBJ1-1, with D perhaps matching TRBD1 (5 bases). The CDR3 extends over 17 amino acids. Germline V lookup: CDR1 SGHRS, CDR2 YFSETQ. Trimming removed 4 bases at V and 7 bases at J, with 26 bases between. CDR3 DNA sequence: TGCGCCAGCAGCACTCCCGGGGGGGTCGGTGTTCCCAGTGAAGCTTTCTTT. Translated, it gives CASSTPGGVGVPSEAFF. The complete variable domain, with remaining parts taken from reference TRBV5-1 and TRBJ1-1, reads KAGVTQTPRYLIKTRGQQVTLSCSPISGHRSVSWYQQTPGQGLQFLFEYFSETQRNKGNFPGRFSGRQFSNSRSEMNVSTLELGDSALYLCASSTPGGVGVPSEAFFGQGTRLTVV.

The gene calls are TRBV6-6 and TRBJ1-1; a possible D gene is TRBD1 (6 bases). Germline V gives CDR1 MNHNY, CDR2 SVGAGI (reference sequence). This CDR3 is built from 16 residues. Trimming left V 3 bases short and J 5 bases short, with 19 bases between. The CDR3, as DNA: TGTGCCAGCAGTTATTGGGGGCAGGGAGCGAAAACTGAAGCTTTCTTT. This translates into CASSYWGQGAKTEAFF.

The CDR3 DNA is TGCGCCAGCAGGTGGGGACATAACACTGAAGCTTTCTTT. Amino acid sequence: CASRWGHNTEAFF. This chain connects TRBV10-1 to TRBJ1-1, with D perhaps matching TRBD1 (6 bases). Germline V gene sequence: CDR1 WNHNN, CDR2 SYGVQD (reference sequence). V was shortened by 6 bases and J by 2 bases, with 10 bases between the two germline ends. The CDR3 is 13 residues long.

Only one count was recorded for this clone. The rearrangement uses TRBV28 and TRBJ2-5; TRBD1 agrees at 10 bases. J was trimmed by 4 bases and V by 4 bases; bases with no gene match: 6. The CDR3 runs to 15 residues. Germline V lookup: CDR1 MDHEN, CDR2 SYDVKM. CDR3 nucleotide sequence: TGTGCCAGCAGTTCCCCGACAGGGGGCGGAGAGACCCAGTACTTC. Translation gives CASSSPTGGGETQYF.

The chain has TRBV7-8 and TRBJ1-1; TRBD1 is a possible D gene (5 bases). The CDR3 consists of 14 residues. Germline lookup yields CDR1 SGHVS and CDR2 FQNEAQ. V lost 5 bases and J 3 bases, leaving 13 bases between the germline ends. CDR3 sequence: CASSLGTGDTEAFF. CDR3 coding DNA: TGTGCCAGCAGCCTAGGGACCGGGGACACTGAAGCTTTCTTT.

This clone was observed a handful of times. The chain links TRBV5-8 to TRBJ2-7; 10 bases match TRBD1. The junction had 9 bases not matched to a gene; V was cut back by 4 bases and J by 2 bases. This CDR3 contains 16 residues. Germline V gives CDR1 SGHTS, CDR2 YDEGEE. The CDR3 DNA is TGTGCCAGCAGCCGAGTGGGGGACAGGGGTACCTACGAGCAGTACTTC. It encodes CASSRVGDRGTYEQYF.

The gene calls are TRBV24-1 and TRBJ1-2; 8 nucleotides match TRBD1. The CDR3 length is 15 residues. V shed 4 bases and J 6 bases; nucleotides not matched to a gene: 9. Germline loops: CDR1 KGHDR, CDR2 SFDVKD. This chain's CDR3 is CATSDPTPGGNGYTF. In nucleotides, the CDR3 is TGTGCCACCAGTGACCCGACCCCAGGGGGCAATGGCTACACCTTC.

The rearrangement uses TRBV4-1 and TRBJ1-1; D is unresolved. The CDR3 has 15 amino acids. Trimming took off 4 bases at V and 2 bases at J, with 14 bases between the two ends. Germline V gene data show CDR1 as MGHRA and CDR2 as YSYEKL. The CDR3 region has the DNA TGCGCCAGCAGCCGGGAGCACACCCTAAACACTGAAGCTTTCTTT. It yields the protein CASSREHTLNTEAFF.

CDR3: CASSLRVTFNTEAFF. The CDR3 DNA reads as TGTGCCAGCAGCTTGCGCGTCACCTTCAACACTGAAGCTTTCTTT. The chain joins TRBV5-6 to TRBJ1-1; D is uncertain. Trimming took 1 base from V and 2 from J, leaving 12 bases between them. CDR1 is SGHDT and CDR2 is YYEEEE in the germline V gene. The CDR3 covers 15 residues.

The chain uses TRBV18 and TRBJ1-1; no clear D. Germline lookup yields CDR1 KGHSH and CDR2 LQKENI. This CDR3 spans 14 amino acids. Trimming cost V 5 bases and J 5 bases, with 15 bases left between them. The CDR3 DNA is TGTGCCAGCTCATTCGTACCAGGTAGGACTGAAGCTTTCTTT. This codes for CASSFVPGRTEAFF.

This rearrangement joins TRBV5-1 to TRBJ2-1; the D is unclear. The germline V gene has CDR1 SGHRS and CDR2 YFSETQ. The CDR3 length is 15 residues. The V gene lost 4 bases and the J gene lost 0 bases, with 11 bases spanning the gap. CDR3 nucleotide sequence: TGCGCCAGCAGCCTTATTAGAAACTCCTACAATGAGCAGTTCTTC. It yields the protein CASSLIRNSYNEQFF.

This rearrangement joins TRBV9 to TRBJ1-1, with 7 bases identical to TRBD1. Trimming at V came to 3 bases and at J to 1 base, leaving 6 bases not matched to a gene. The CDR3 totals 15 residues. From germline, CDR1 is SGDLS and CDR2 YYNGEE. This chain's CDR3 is CASSGRQGTNTEAFF. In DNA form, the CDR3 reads TGTGCCAGCAGCGGTCGACAGGGAACGAACACTGAAGCTTTCTTT.

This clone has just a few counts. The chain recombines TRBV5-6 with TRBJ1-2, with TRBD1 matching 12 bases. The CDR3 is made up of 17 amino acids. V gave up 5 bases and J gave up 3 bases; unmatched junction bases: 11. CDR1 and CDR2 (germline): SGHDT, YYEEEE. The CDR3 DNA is TGTGCCAGCAGTCTGACCGGGACAGGGGGCATCGACTATGGCTACACCTTC. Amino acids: CASSLTGTGGIDYGYTF.

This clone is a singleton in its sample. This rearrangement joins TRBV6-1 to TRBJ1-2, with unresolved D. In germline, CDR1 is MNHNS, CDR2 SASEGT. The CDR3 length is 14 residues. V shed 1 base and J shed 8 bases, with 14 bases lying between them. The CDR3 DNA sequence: TGTGCCAGCAGTGAAGAAATGGTTTTTAAGGGCTACACCTTC. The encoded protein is CASSEEMVFKGYTF.

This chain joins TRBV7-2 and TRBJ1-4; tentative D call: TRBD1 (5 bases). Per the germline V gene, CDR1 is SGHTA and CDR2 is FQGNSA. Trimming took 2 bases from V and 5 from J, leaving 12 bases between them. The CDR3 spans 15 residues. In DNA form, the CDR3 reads TGTGCCAGCAGCTTACTGGGGGGTACCAATGAAAAACTGTTTTTT. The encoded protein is CASSLLGGTNEKLFF.

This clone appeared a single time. CDR3 residues: CASSPNMGSGNTIYF. The DNA of the CDR3 is TGTGCCAGTAGTCCCAATATGGGATCTGGAAACACCATATATTTT. The J gene is TRBJ1-3, the V gene TRBV19; D is unclear. The CDR3 totals 15 residues. V dropped 5 bases and J dropped 1 base, with 12 bases sitting between them. Germline V lookup: CDR1 LNHDA, CDR2 SQIVND (reference sequence).

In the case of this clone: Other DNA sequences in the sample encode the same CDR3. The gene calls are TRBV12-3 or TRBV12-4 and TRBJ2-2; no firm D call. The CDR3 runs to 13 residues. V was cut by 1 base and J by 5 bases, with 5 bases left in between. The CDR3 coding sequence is TGTGCCAGCAGTTTAGTTCGGACCGGGGAGCTGTTTTTT. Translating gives CASSLVRTGELFF.

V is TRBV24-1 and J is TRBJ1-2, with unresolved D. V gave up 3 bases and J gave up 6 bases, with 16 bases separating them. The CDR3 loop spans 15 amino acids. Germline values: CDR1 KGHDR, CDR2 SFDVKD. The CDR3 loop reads CATSDPRWPSNGYTF. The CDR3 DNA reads TGTGCCACCAGTGATCCCCGCTGGCCTTCGAATGGCTACACCTTC.

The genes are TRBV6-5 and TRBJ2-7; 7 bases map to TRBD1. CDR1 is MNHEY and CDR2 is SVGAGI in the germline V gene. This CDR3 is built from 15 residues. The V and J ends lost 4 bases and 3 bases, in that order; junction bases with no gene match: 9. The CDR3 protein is CASSSHRGGDYEQYF. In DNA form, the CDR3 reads TGTGCCAGCAGTTCCCACAGGGGTGGGGACTACGAGCAGTACTTC.

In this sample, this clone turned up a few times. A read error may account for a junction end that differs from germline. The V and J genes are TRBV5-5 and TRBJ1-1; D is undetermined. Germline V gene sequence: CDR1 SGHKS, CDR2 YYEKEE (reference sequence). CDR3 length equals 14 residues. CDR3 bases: TGTGCCAGCAGTTTGGGCCAGGTGAACACTGAAGCTTTCTTT. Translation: CASSLGQVNTEAFF.

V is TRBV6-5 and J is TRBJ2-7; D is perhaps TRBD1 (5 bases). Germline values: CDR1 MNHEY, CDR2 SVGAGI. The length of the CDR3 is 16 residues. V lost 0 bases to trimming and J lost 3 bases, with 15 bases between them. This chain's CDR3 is CASSYSWAGKGYEQYF. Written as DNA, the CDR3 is TGTGCCAGCAGTTACTCTTGGGCAGGGAAGGGCTACGAGCAGTACTTC.

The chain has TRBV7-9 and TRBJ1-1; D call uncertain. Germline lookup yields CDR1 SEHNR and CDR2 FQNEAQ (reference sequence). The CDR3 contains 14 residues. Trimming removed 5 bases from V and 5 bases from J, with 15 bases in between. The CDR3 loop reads CASSTEGGRTEAFF. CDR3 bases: TGTGCCAGCAGCACGGAGGGAGGGAGGACTGAAGCTTTCTTT.

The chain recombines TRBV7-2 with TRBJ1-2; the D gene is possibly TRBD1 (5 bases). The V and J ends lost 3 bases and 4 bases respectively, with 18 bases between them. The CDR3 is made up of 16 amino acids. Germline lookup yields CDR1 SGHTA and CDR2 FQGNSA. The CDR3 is CASSFDSSTSTYGYTF. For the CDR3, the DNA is TGTGCCAGCAGCTTCGACAGCTCGACTTCTACCTATGGCTACACCTTC.